This entry is about one T cell receptor beta chain. Its matching antigen is unknown. These data originate in a study of a mutant IDH1 vaccine in newly diagnosed glioma. The repertoire was sequenced with immunoSEQ multiplex PCR; TCRdb's copy has only in-frame clones and lacks some. Of about 36,000 clones in the sample, about 80% were seen once. V lost 8 bases and J lost 9; bases outside the gene matches: 8. The CDR3 totals 12 residues. From germline, CDR1 is SGHVS and CDR2 FQNEAQ. Time point denoted: week 11, during vaccination. A single vaccine dose contained 300 ug of mutant IDH1 20-mer peptide, and topical imiquimod was used with it.

The origin of this receptor is a woman in her twenties or thirties with glioma. Some clones in this sample may be carry-over from other donors' samples. This specimen was peripheral blood mononuclear cells (PBMCs), taken from a glioma patient whose treatment included an IDH1 peptide vaccine. This sequence joins TRBV7-8 and TRBJ2-7; 9 nucleotides match TRBD1. CDR3 sequence: CASGNRGQGQYF. The DNA of the CDR3 is TGTGCCAGCGGCAACAGGGGGCAGGGGCAGTACTTC. Full variable domain (rest looked up from reference TRBV7-8 and TRBJ2-7): GAGVSQSPRYKVAKRGQDVALRCDPISGHVSLFWYQQALGQGPEFLTYFQNEAQLDKSGLPSDRFFAERPEGSVSTLKIQRTQQEDSAVYLCASGNRGQGQYFGPGTRLTVT.